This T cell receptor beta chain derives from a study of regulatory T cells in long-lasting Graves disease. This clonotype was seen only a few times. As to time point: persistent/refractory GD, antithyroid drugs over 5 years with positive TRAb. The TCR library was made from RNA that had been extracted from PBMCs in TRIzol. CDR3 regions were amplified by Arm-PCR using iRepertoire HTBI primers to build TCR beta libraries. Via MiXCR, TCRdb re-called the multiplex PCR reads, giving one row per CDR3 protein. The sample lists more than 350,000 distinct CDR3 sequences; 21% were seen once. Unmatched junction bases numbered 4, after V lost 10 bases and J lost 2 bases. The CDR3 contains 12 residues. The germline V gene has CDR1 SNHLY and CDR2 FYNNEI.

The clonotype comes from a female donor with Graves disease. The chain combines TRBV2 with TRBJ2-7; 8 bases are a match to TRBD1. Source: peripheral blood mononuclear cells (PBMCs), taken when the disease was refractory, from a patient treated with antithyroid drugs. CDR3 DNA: TGTGCCACCCAGACAGGGGCCTACGAGCAGTACTTC. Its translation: CATQTGAYEQYF.